The 21 T cell receptor beta chains given below trace back to one sample, sequenced in a study of shared clonotypes between healthy human individuals. Data came from immunoSEQ multiplex PCR; TCRdb stores just in-frame clones and leaves some out. Of about 380,000 clones listed, approximately 96% were seen once; the top ten hold 0.32%. What was sequenced was memory CD8+ T cells sorted from blood. The subset was: CD45RO+ cells pooled with CCR7-negative TemRA cells. Receptors were obtained from a man younger than 45 in good health.

This sequence joins TRBV27 and TRBJ1-4, with TRBD1 matching over 8 bases. Trimming at V came to 3 bases and at J to 4 bases, leaving 25 bases not matched to a gene. Germline lookup yields CDR1 MNHEY and CDR2 SMNVEV (reference sequence). CDR3 size: 22 residues. CDR3 nucleotides: TGTGCCAGCAGTTTTTACGAGATGGGGCAGGAGTTTGGGGGACAGGATAATGAAAAACTGTTTTTT. Its translation: CASSFYEMGQEFGGQDNEKLFF.

The chain couples TRBV6-1 to TRBJ1-5; D is unresolved. Germline loops: CDR1 MNHNS, CDR2 SASEGT. Between the trimmed V and J ends, which lost 7 bases and 0 bases, there was a span of 7 bases. The CDR3 extends over 13 amino acids. CDR3 loop: CASNSNSNQPQHF. CDR3 DNA: TGTGCCAGCAACAGCAATAGCAATCAGCCCCAGCATTTT.

The table lists this clone with a count of one. The rearrangement links TRBV6-1 to TRBJ1-5, with a tentative D call TRBD1 (5 bases). The germline V gene has CDR1 MNHNS and CDR2 SASEGT. The CDR3 runs 13 residues. Between the trimmed V and J ends, which lost 5 bases and 4 bases, there was a span of 9 bases. The CDR3 sequence: CASSQGMNQPQHF. In DNA, the CDR3 is TGTGCCAGCAGTCAGGGAATGAATCAGCCCCAGCATTTT.

The CDR3 sequence: CASSPGTRNEQYF. In DNA, the CDR3 is TGTGCCAGCAGCCCAGGGACTAGGAACGAGCAGTACTTC. The gene calls are TRBV6-6 and TRBJ2-7, with TRBD2 matching over 8 bases. Germline V lookup: CDR1 MNHNY, CDR2 SVGAGI (reference sequence). V trimming: 6 bases; J trimming: 5 bases; junction bases outside the gene matches: 6. The CDR3 contains 13 residues.

DNA for the CDR3: TGTGCCAGTAGTATAGAGCGGTTCTACAATGAGCAGTTCTTC. Translated: CASSIERFYNEQFF. The V call is TRBV19, the J call TRBJ2-1; no reliable D call. Germline loops: CDR1 LNHDA, CDR2 SQIVND (reference sequence). The V and J ends lost 0 bases and 3 bases respectively, with 6 bases between them. This CDR3 comprises 14 residues.

The chain employs TRBV10-3 and TRBJ2-1, with 12 bases matching TRBD2. Germline V gives CDR1 ENHRY, CDR2 SYGVKD. The junction had 6 bases not matched to a gene; V was cut back by 8 bases and J by 7 bases. This CDR3 is built from 14 residues. The DNA for the CDR3 is TGTGCCATCCGACTAGCGGGAGAGGTAAATGAGCAGTTCTTC. As protein: CAIRLAGEVNEQFF.

This chain connects TRBV6-6 to TRBJ2-5, with D uncertain. Per germline, CDR1 MNHNY and CDR2 SVGAGI (reference sequence). V shed 2 bases and J shed 1 base, with 11 bases lying between them. The CDR3 totals 15 residues. CDR3 region: CASSYANSLQETQYF. CDR3 sequence (DNA): TGTGCCAGCAGTTACGCCAACTCCCTCCAAGAGACCCAGTACTTC.

The chain couples TRBV11-3 to TRBJ2-1; the match to TRBD2 covers 14 bases. CDR1 and CDR2 (germline): SGHNT, YENEEA. Trimming took 1 base from V and 7 from J; bases not matched to a gene: 0. The CDR3 runs to 15 residues. CDR3 nucleotide sequence: TGTGCCAGCAGCTTAGGGACTAGCGGGAGGAATGAGCAGTTCTTC. Amino acids: CASSLGTSGRNEQFF.

The chain employs TRBV7-9 and TRBJ1-1; the D is unclear. Per germline, CDR1 SEHNR and CDR2 FQNEAQ (reference sequence). The CDR3 length is 14 residues. Trimming shortened V by 2 bases and J by 6 bases, and 13 bases separated the two germline ends. The CDR3 sequence: CASSLLQFHAEAFF. CDR3 sequence (DNA): TGTGCCAGCAGCTTACTCCAGTTTCACGCTGAAGCTTTCTTT. Full variable domain (remainder filled in from reference TRBV7-9 and TRBJ1-1): DTGVSQNPRHKITKRGQNVTFRCDPISEHNRLYWYRQTLGQGPEFLTYFQNEAQLEKSRLLSDRFSAERPKGSFSTLEIQRTEQGDSAMYLCASSLLQFHAEAFFGQGTRLTVV.

The chain combines TRBV10-1 with TRBJ2-1; unclear D gene. The CDR3 is 13 residues long. The germline gives CDR1 WNHNN, CDR2 SYGVQD (reference sequence). The V end was cut by 0 bases, the J end by 12 bases, with 12 bases between. The CDR3 loop reads CASSESNMNGQFF. In DNA form, the CDR3 reads TGCGCCAGCAGTGAGTCGAATATGAACGGGCAGTTCTTC.

This rearrangement joins TRBV2 to TRBJ2-3, with 8 bases matching TRBD2. There are 16 residues in the CDR3. V lost 4 bases to trimming and J lost 0 bases; unmatched junction nucleotides: 6. CDR1 and CDR2 (germline): SNHLY, FYNNEI. The CDR3 reads CASSVWTSQSTDTQYF. DNA of the CDR3: TGTGCCAGCAGTGTCTGGACTAGCCAGAGCACAGATACGCAGTATTTT.

This rearrangement joins TRBV6-5 to TRBJ1-1; D is perhaps TRBD1 (6 bases). The CDR3 length is 15 residues. Per the germline V gene, CDR1 is MNHEY and CDR2 is SVGAGI. Trimming stripped 3 bases from V and 0 bases from J, with 11 bases between. This chain's CDR3 is CASSYGGNMNTEAFF. For the CDR3, the DNA is TGTGCCAGCAGTTATGGGGGCAACATGAACACTGAAGCTTTCTTT.

The chain carries TRBV11-2 and TRBJ2-4; no firm D call. From germline, CDR1 is SGHAT and CDR2 FQNNGV. The CDR3 has 14 amino acids. V dropped 1 base and J dropped 0 bases, with 4 bases sitting between them. In DNA, the CDR3 is TGTGCCAGCAGCTTAGTTTTAGCCAAAAACATTCAGTACTTC. As protein: CASSLVLAKNIQYF. Combining the CDR3 with reference TRBV11-2 and TRBJ2-4 gives the whole variable domain EAGVAQSPRYKIIEKRQSVAFWCNPISGHATLYWYQQILGQGPKLLIQFQNNGVVDDSQLPKDRFSAERLKGVDSTLKIQPAKLEDSAVYLCASSLVLAKNIQYFGAGTRLSVL.

This clone has only one observation. The chain has TRBV4-2 and TRBJ2-7; 9 nucleotides agree with TRBD1. After removal of 1 base from V and 4 bases from J, the junction contained 8 bases not matched to a gene. The CDR3 contains 16 residues. The V gene's germline CDR1 is LGHNA and CDR2 YNFKEQ. The chain's CDR3 is CASSQVSGTGSYEQYF. The CDR3 coding sequence is TGTGCCAGCAGCCAAGTCTCCGGGACAGGGTCGTACGAGCAGTACTTC.

The chain uses TRBV6-5 and TRBJ2-1, with a tentative D call TRBD2 (6 bases). V was cut by 6 bases and J by 0 bases, with 12 bases left in between. There are 15 residues in the CDR3. Germline lookup yields CDR1 MNHEY and CDR2 SVGAGI. CDR3 loop: CASRSGSTSYNEQFF. CDR3 DNA sequence: TGTGCCAGCAGATCCGGGAGCACCTCCTACAATGAGCAGTTCTTC.

This clone was detected only once. This rearrangement joins TRBV7-2 to TRBJ1-2, with D possibly being TRBD1 (6 bases). From germline, CDR1 is SGHTA and CDR2 FQGNSA. The CDR3 runs 15 residues. V lost 5 bases and J 8 bases, leaving 21 bases between the germline ends. The CDR3 DNA reads TGTGCCAGCAGCCCCTTTCGACAGGCCGTGAGGGGCTACACCTTC. It encodes CASSPFRQAVRGYTF. Full variable domain (outside the CDR3, taken from reference TRBV7-2 and TRBJ1-2): GAGVSQSPSNKVTEKGKDVELRCDPISGHTALYWYRQSLGQGLEFLIYFQGNSAPDKSGLPSDRFSAERTGGSVSTLTIQRTQQEDSAVYLCASSPFRQAVRGYTFGSGTRLTVV.

V usage is TRBV27 and J usage is TRBJ1-3; D remains ambiguous. The germline V gene encodes CDR1 MNHEY and CDR2 SMNVEV (reference sequence). This CDR3 region has 13 residues. V lost 2 bases, J lost 3 bases, and 5 bases lay in between. For the CDR3, the DNA is TGTGCCAGCAGTTTAGGGTTTGGAAACACCATATATTTT. Translation gives CASSLGFGNTIYF.

The rearrangement links TRBV6-1 to TRBJ2-5; unclear D gene. Trimming took 7 bases from V and 1 from J, leaving 16 bases between them. This CDR3 comprises 15 residues. Germline CDR1 and CDR2: MNHNS and SASEGT. CDR3 nucleotide sequence: TGTGCCAGCACCAATGAGCGAGGCAGCCAAGAGACCCAGTACTTC. This translates into CASTNERGSQETQYF.

The chain uses TRBV2 and TRBJ2-3; 10 bases are shared with TRBD2. V shed 4 bases and J 1 base; nucleotides not matched to a gene: 5. Germline lookup yields CDR1 SNHLY and CDR2 FYNNEI. The CDR3 spans 16 residues. For the CDR3, the DNA is TGTGCCAGCAGTGTGTCTAGCGGGAGCCGCACAGATACGCAGTATTTT. Its protein is CASSVSSGSRTDTQYF.

The gene calls are TRBV30 and TRBJ1-1, with 9 bases aligning to TRBD1. V lost 0 bases, J lost 11 bases, and 7 bases stayed unmatched. Per germline, CDR1 GTSNPN and CDR2 SVGIG (reference sequence). The CDR3 extends over 13 amino acids. The CDR3 is CAWSVLQGARAFF. For the CDR3, the DNA is TGTGCCTGGAGTGTACTACAGGGGGCTAGGGCTTTCTTT.

V usage is TRBV2 and J usage is TRBJ2-1; the D is unclear. The germline V and J ends were trimmed by 8 bases and 13 bases, with 21 bases remaining between them. The germline CDR1 and CDR2 sequences are SNHLY and FYNNEI. This CDR3 spans 13 amino acids. CDR3 sequence reads: CASDYVPPGGQFF. In DNA form, the CDR3 reads TGTGCCAGCGATTACGTCCCACCAGGTGGACAGTTCTTC.